A selection of T cell receptor beta chains follows, all from one sample in a study of blood T cell repertoires in COVID-19. Sequenced by immunoSEQ multiplex PCR; TCRdb stores in-frame clones only, minus some. The profile shows about 350,000 clones, 75% to 90% of them singletons. The sequenced sample consisted of peripheral blood. Receptors originate from a woman aged 55-75 years with COVID-19, enrolled during active disease. The CDR3 runs from the conserved cysteine through the conserved F or W. The order of the fields is V gene, D gene, clone size, J gene, CDR3 DNA, CDR3 protein. The D gene is left open where the match is weak. Clone size is given for some rows only: seen once, a few or many times, or a class if the clone is expanded.

>TRBV18|TRBD2|once|TRBJ2-3
TGTGCCAGCTCAGTAGCGGGGCTCACAGATACGCAGTATTTT
CASSVAGLTDTQYF
>TRBV7-6|TRBD2|once|TRBJ2-3
TGTGCCAGCAGCCCCCGGGGGGGGACCACAGATACGCAGTATTTT
CASSPRGGTTDTQYF
>TRBV7-2|TRBD1|.|TRBJ2-7
TGTGCCAGCAGCACCGGGACAGGGAGGGAGCAGTACTTC
CASSTGTGREQYF
>TRBV2|TRBD2|.|TRBJ2-1
TGTGCCAGCGATCTAGCGGGGGGGCTAAGGAATGAGCAGTTCTTC
CASDLAGGLRNEQFF
>TRBV7-2|TRBD1|.|TRBJ2-3
TGTGCCAGCAGCCCCGACAGGGGAGATACGCAGTATTTT
CASSPDRGDTQYF
>TRBV5-1|.|.|TRBJ2-7
TGCGCCAGCAGCCCCATCCGGGACATCTCCTACGAGCAGTACTTC
CASSPIRDISYEQYF
>TRBV13|TRBD2|.|TRBJ2-3
TGTGCCAGCAGCTTCTTAGCGGGGGGCGATACAGATACGCAGTATTTT
CASSFLAGGDTDTQYF
>TRBV7-3|.|.|TRBJ1-1
TGTGCCAGCAGCCCCGGGGTGGGCACGAAAGCTTTCTTT
CASSPGVGTKAFF
>TRBV6-1|TRBD1|.|TRBJ1-2
TGTGCCAGCAGGGAAGGACAGGGGGTTTATGGCTACACCTTC
CASREGQGVYGYTF
>TRBV30|.|.|TRBJ1-2
TGTGCCTGGAGTGTGGGCTGGCTTGGCGGCTACACCTTC
CAWSVGWLGGYTF
>TRBV5-4|.|.|TRBJ2-3
TGTGCCAGCAGCTTGGCGCTCCAGGGTAGCACAGATACGCAGTATTTT
CASSLALQGSTDTQYF
>TRBV5-6|.|.|TRBJ2-7
TGTGCCAGCAGCTTGGCACAGCTCCCTACCTACGAGCAGTACTTC
CASSLAQLPTYEQYF
>TRBV2|.|.|TRBJ1-4
TGTGCCAGCAGTGAAATTGTCTGGGAGACATCTAATGAAAAACTGTTTTTT
CASSEIVWETSNEKLFF
>TRBV6-5|TRBD1|.|TRBJ1-2
TGTGCCAGCAGTTTGACAGGGGCCGGAGGCTACACCTTC
CASSLTGAGGYTF
>TRBV19|.|once|TRBJ2-1
TGTGCCAGTAGTACCCAGGGGTGGAACTACAATGAGCAGTTCTTC
CASSTQGWNYNEQFF
>TRBV12-5|TRBD1|.|TRBJ2-7
TGTGCTAGTGCCTCGAACAGGGGGTACGACGAGCAGTACTTC
CASASNRGYDEQYF
>TRBV5-4|TRBD1|.|TRBJ1-2
TGTGCCAGCAGCTTGCAGGGGGCGGAGGGCTACACCTTC
CASSLQGAEGYTF
>TRBV1|.|.|TRBJ2-7
TGCACCAACAGAGGACAGGGGCGAGCCTACGAGCAGTACTTC
CTNRGQGRAYEQYF
>TRBV30|.|.|TRBJ1-5
TGTGCCTGGAGCGAAAACGTCGGGCAGCCCCAGCATTTT
CAWSENVGQPQHF
>TRBV9|.|.|TRBJ2-1
TGTGCCAGCAGGGGGGGCTCCTACAATGAGCAGTTCTTC
CASRGGSYNEQFF
>TRBV5-6|.|.|TRBJ2-7
TGTGCCAGCAGCTTTTCAGGGGAGTGGGGGTCCTACGAGCAGTACTTC
CASSFSGEWGSYEQYF
>TRBV29-1|TRBD2|.|TRBJ2-5
TGCAGCGTTCCCGGTAGCGGGGGGGCTCAGGAGACCCAGTACTTC
CSVPGSGGAQETQYF
>TRBV5-1|.|.|TRBJ2-2
TGCGCCAGCAAGAGGAGAGAGGGCACCGGGGAGCTGTTTTTT
CASKRREGTGELFF
>TRBV7-9|TRBD1|once|TRBJ2-7
TGTGCCAGCAGCCGGGACAGGGGAATCTACGAGCAGTACTTC
CASSRDRGIYEQYF
>TRBV9|.|.|TRBJ2-3
TGTGCCAGCAGTCTAGGGACTGCCACAGATACGCAGTATTTT
CASSLGTATDTQYF
>TRBV27|TRBD1|few|TRBJ1-3
TGTGCCAGCAGTTTCACAGGGGGCTACGGAAACACCATATATTTT
CASSFTGGYGNTIYF
>TRBV10-3|TRBD1|.|TRBJ2-7
TGTGCCATCAGTGGGGACAGGGACGAGCAGTACTTC
CAISGDRDEQYF
>TRBV2|.|.|TRBJ1-5
TGTGCCAGCAGCCTGTGGGCGGGGGATCAGCCCCAGCATTTT
CASSLWAGDQPQHF
>TRBV3-1/TRBV3-2|TRBD1|.|TRBJ1-3
TGTGCCAGCAGCAAGCGCGGGACAGAGACTGGAAACACCATATATTTT
CASSKRGTETGNTIYF
>TRBV9|TRBD1|few|TRBJ2-7
TGTGCCAGCAGCGTAGGGGACAGTGCCTACGAGCAGTACTTC
CASSVGDSAYEQYF
>TRBV27|.|.|TRBJ2-1
TGTGCCAGCAGTTTCCGGGGGGCGATCTACAATGAGCAGTTCTTC
CASSFRGAIYNEQFF
>TRBV5-4|TRBD1|.|TRBJ2-7
TGTGCCAGCAGCCCCGACCCCGGGACAGGGTACTACGAGCAGTACTTC
CASSPDPGTGYYEQYF
>TRBV7-9|TRBD2|.|TRBJ2-1
TGTGCCAGCAGCTTTGGCGGGGGCAATGAGCAGTTCTTC
CASSFGGGNEQFF
>TRBV5-1|TRBD1|.|TRBJ1-1
TGCGCCAGCAGCACGACAGGGGGGTACGGTGAAGCTTTCTTT
CASSTTGGYGEAFF
>TRBV4-3|.|.|TRBJ1-1
TGCGCCAGCAGCCAAGGGCGGACAGACGTCCCAGCTTTCTTT
CASSQGRTDVPAFF
>TRBV6-6|TRBD1|.|TRBJ1-4
TGTGCCAGCAGTTATTCACAGGGGGCCCCGGAAAAACTGTTTTTT
CASSYSQGAPEKLFF
>TRBV18|.|.|TRBJ1-2
TGTGCCAGCTCCCCCCTAGGGCAGGGCGGTTTTCTCGATGGCTACACCTTC
CASSPLGQGGFLDGYTF
>TRBV7-3|.|.|TRBJ2-5
TGTGCCAGCAGCGCATCGAAGGGGGAGACCCAGTACTTC
CASSASKGETQYF
>TRBV6-1|.|.|TRBJ2-1
TGTGCCAGCAGTGAAGCCCCCCCCGGGGGCTCCTACAATGAGCAGTTCTTC
CASSEAPPGGSYNEQFF
>TRBV3-1/TRBV3-2|TRBD1|.|TRBJ2-1
TGTGCCAGCAGCCAACCGGGACAGGGTAAAGGGTTAGGGCAGTTCTTC
CASSQPGQGKGLGQFF
>TRBV15|TRBD1|.|TRBJ1-1
TGTGCCACCAAACCTGGGACAGCGAACACTGAAGCTTTCTTT
CATKPGTANTEAFF
>TRBV7-2|TRBD1|few|TRBJ2-7
TGTGCCAGCAGCTATCGACAGGGACCGTACGAGCAGTACTTC
CASSYRQGPYEQYF
>TRBV7-2|.|.|TRBJ2-3
TGTGCCAGCAGCCAGGCCCCAGATACGCAGTATTTT
CASSQAPDTQYF
>TRBV10-3|TRBD1|.|TRBJ1-1
TGTGCCATCGGTACAGGGGACCCCTCGAACACTGAAGCTTTCTTT
CAIGTGDPSNTEAFF
>TRBV19|.|.|TRBJ1-4
TGTGCCAGTAGGTTCAGGGGCGCAACTAATGAAAAACTGTTTTTT
CASRFRGATNEKLFF
>TRBV11-3|.|.|TRBJ2-7
TGTGCCAGCAGCTTGGGTGGAGGGTACGAGCAGTACTTC
CASSLGGGYEQYF
>TRBV7-3|.|.|TRBJ1-2
TGTGCCAGCAGCTTATCCCCGTCCTCTAACTATGGCTACACCTTC
CASSLSPSSNYGYTF
>TRBV4-3|.|.|TRBJ2-7
TGCGCCAGCAGCCAAGGGACTCGAACCTACGAGCAGTACTTC
CASSQGTRTYEQYF
>TRBV4-3|TRBD2|.|TRBJ2-1
TGCGCCAGCAGCCGACTAGCGGCGACCCCCGGTGAGCAGTTCTTC
CASSRLAATPGEQFF